These 17 T cell receptor beta chains were all obtained from the same sample, sequenced in a study of cytomegalovirus exposure and HLA in healthy donors. Clones were sequenced by immunoSEQ multiplex PCR, and TCRdb holds only the in-frame ones, with some missing. The sample holds 150,000 to 200,000 clones, 84% seen once. The specimen was PBMCs. These receptors originate from a woman in her 30s in good health and CMV-seropositive.

The genes are TRBV2 and TRBJ2-3, with no clear D. The CDR3 covers 17 residues. V gave up 7 bases and J gave up 0 bases, with 20 bases separating them. Germline lookup yields CDR1 SNHLY and CDR2 FYNNEI. The CDR3 region has the DNA TGTGCCAGCAACCCCCAAGCCCACTTTAGTAGCACAGATACGCAGTATTTT. Translation: CASNPQAHFSSTDTQYF. Based on the CDR3 plus reference TRBV2 and TRBJ2-3, the full variable domain is EPEVTQTPSHQVTQMGQEVILRCVPISNHLYFYWYRQILGQKVEFLVSFYNNEISEKSEIFDDQFSVERPDGSNFTLKIRSTKLEDSAMYFCASNPQAHFSSTDTQYFGPGTRLTVL.

This clone was detected only once. The rearrangement uses TRBV9 and TRBJ1-1, with a weak D call TRBD1 (6 bases). V shed 3 bases and J shed 4 bases, with 22 bases lying between them. The CDR3 runs 17 residues. From germline, CDR1 is SGDLS and CDR2 YYNGEE. The CDR3 bases are TGTGCCAGCAGCGGATCACAACGGGACAAAGGGGTCACTGAAGCTTTCTTT. Protein: CASSGSQRDKGVTEAFF.

This clone turned up a few times. The chain employs TRBV30 and TRBJ2-7; 8 nucleotides align to TRBD1. V trimming: 0 bases; J trimming: 3 bases; junction bases outside the gene matches: 7. Germline assignment: CDR1 GTSNPN and CDR2 SVGIG (reference sequence). The CDR3 consists of 15 residues. CDR3 sequence reads: CAWSVGRGHNYEQYF. In nucleotides, the CDR3 is TGTGCCTGGAGTGTAGGCAGGGGGCACAACTACGAGCAGTACTTC.

The chain joins TRBV6-6 to TRBJ2-3, with 7 bases fitting TRBD1. From germline, CDR1 is MNHNY and CDR2 SVGAGI (reference sequence). The CDR3 has 13 residues. With V trimmed by 6 bases and J by 4 bases, 4 bases remained unmatched. The CDR3 DNA follows: TGTGCCAGCAGAACAGGGGTGGCAGATACGCAGTATTTT. This sequence encodes CASRTGVADTQYF.

The chain is built from TRBV28 and TRBJ2-7, with 9 nucleotides matching TRBD1. Per the germline V gene, CDR1 is MDHEN and CDR2 is SYDVKM. With 6 bases clipped from V and 3 bases from J, the junction kept 6 bases outside the gene matches. This CDR3 has 14 residues. This CDR3 is CASSTGTGSYEQYF. For the CDR3, the DNA is TGTGCCAGCAGCACCGGGACAGGGAGCTACGAGCAGTACTTC.

The chain combines TRBV13 with TRBJ2-7; 10 bases are a match to TRBD2. The CDR3 has 20 amino acids. The germline V gene has CDR1 PRHDT and CDR2 FYEKMQ (reference sequence). J was trimmed by 2 bases and V by 4 bases; bases with no gene match: 20. The CDR3 DNA sequence: TGTGCCAGCAGCTCTCAGCCCCACGGACTAGCGGAAACCAGTACCTACGAGCAGTACTTC. Protein: CASSSQPHGLAETSTYEQYF.

J is TRBJ2-7 and V is TRBV21-1; the tabulated D call, TRBD2, remains unverified against the DNA. TRBV21-1 counts as a pseudogene. CDR3 length equals 19 residues. CDR3 in amino acids: CASSKGGASADCFTYEQYF. The CDR3 nucleotides are TGTGCCAGCAGCAAAGGAGGAGCTAGCGCGGACTGCTTTACCTACGAGCAGTACTTC.

The chain has TRBV13 and TRBJ2-1; D possibly corresponds to TRBD1 (6 bases). V was pared by 2 bases and J by 13 bases, with 18 bases between. This CDR3 contains 14 residues. The germline V gene has CDR1 PRHDT and CDR2 FYEKMQ (reference sequence). The CDR3 DNA sequence: TGTGCCAGCAGCTTACAGTCCAGGGGTTTTAGTCAGTTCTTC. Protein product: CASSLQSRGFSQFF.

This clone was found once. The chain joins TRBV29-1 to TRBJ2-4; 9 bases map to TRBD2. This CDR3 comprises 13 residues. V shed 3 bases, J shed 10 bases, and the junction held 7 bases outside the gene matches. CDR1 and CDR2 (germline): SQVTM, ANQGSEA. Here the CDR3 reads CSVDEGGRAIQYF. In DNA, the CDR3 is TGCAGCGTTGATGAGGGCGGGAGGGCAATTCAGTACTTC.

The DNA for the CDR3 is TGTGCCAGCAGCCCGGCGGGCCCTAACTATGGCTACACCTTC. It codes for CASSPAGPNYGYTF. The genes are TRBV5-4 and TRBJ1-2; D not certain. This CDR3 has 14 amino acids. Looked up from germline, CDR1 is SGHNT and CDR2 is YYREEE (reference sequence). V dropped 4 bases and J dropped 0 bases, with 10 bases sitting between them.

The chain joins TRBV6-6 to TRBJ2-1; 9 bases align to TRBD1. Unmatched junction bases numbered 3, after V lost 5 bases and J lost 1 base. The CDR3 totals 15 residues. Looked up from germline, CDR1 is MNHNY and CDR2 is SVGAGI (reference sequence). CDR3 sequence reads: CASSPTGGSYNEQFF. In nucleotides, the CDR3 is TGTGCCAGCAGTCCGACAGGGGGATCCTACAATGAGCAGTTCTTC.

The chain uses TRBV18 and TRBJ1-1; D is possibly TRBD1 (6 bases). Germline CDR1 KGHSH, CDR2 LQKENI. The length of the CDR3 is 16 residues. Trimming shortened V by 1 base and J by 0 bases, and 12 bases separated the two germline ends. As DNA, the CDR3 is TGTGCCAGCTCACCACAGTTACAGGGCATGAACACTGAAGCTTTCTTT. Translation: CASSPQLQGMNTEAFF.

V usage is TRBV5-6 and J usage is TRBJ2-7, with D possibly matching TRBD1 (5 bases). The CDR3 is 17 amino acids. The germline V gene has CDR1 SGHDT and CDR2 YYEEEE. Trimming removed 2 bases from V and 4 bases from J, with 22 bases in between. In nucleotides, the CDR3 is TGTGCCAGCAGCTTCCTCATATATAAGACAGAAAAATACGAGCAGTACTTC. It codes for CASSFLIYKTEKYEQYF. The whole variable domain, filled in from reference TRBV5-6 and TRBJ2-7, reads DAGVTQSPTHLIKTRGQQVTLRCSPKSGHDTVSWYQQALGQGPQFIFQYYEEEERQRGNFPDRFSGHQFPNYSSELNVNALLLGDSALYLCASSFLIYKTEKYEQYFGPGTRLTVT.

The rearrangement links TRBV28 to TRBJ2-7; 7 bases are shared with TRBD2. The ends lost 2 bases at V and 4 bases at J; junction bases unmatched: 8. This CDR3 comprises 15 residues. Germline values: CDR1 MDHEN, CDR2 SYDVKM. The CDR3 loop reads CASSLAQRDLYEQYF. The CDR3 coding sequence is TGTGCCAGCAGTTTAGCCCAGCGGGACCTGTACGAGCAGTACTTC.

This clone has only one observation. The chain has TRBV5-1 and TRBJ2-2; 7 bases map to TRBD1. CDR1 is SGHRS and CDR2 is YFSETQ in the germline V gene. The CDR3 is 16 amino acids. V was pared by 6 bases and J by 2 bases, with 10 bases of the junction left unmatched. CDR3 DNA sequence: TGCGCCAGCACCCAACGGAGACAGGGCAACACCGGGGAGCTGTTTTTT. Its translation is CASTQRRQGNTGELFF.

The CDR3 here is CASSLFGPYEQFF. CDR3 DNA sequence: TGTGCCAGCAGTTTATTTGGCCCGTATGAGCAGTTCTTC. This chain joins TRBV28 and TRBJ2-1; no reliable D call. The germline CDR1 and CDR2 sequences are MDHEN and SYDVKM. The CDR3 is 13 residues long. Trimming removed 1 base at V and 8 bases at J, with 9 bases between.

This clone appeared a few times. The CDR3: CASSVVATGELFF. CDR3 DNA sequence: TGTGCCAGCAGCGTAGTGGCCACCGGGGAGCTGTTTTTT. The rearrangement links TRBV9 to TRBJ2-2; D gene unclear. Trimming removed 0 bases from V and 4 bases from J, with 4 bases in between. The CDR3 runs 13 residues. Germline V gene lookup returns CDR1 SGDLS and CDR2 YYNGEE.